The clone carrying this T cell receptor beta chain has ten or more counts. Its antigen is not known. From germline, CDR1 is SGHRS and CDR2 YFSETQ. With 0 bases removed from V and 1 base from J, the gap between germline ends came to 11 bases. The CDR3 is made up of 15 amino acids. These data belong to a study of neurological immune-mediated disorders. Study-level results: Expansion of TCR clones was greatest in HTLV-1-associated myelopathy and smallest in multiple sclerosis, where it fell below that of healthy controls.

TCRdb itself ran the 5' RACE reads through MiXCR, one entry per CDR3 protein. Here the sample spans around 50,000 distinct CDR3 sequences, around 4% being singletons. The sample was PBMCs. V usage is TRBV5-1 and J usage is TRBJ2-7, with D maybe TRBD1 (6 bases). This clonotype originated in a man aged 55 to 69 with multiple sclerosis. The CDR3 region has the DNA TGCGCCAGCAGCTTGGCTGGGACACCATCCTACGAGCAGTACTTC. This codes for CASSLAGTPSYEQYF.